The sequence of this T cell receptor (beta chain) was determined in a study of blood T cell repertoires in COVID-19. Measured with immunoSEQ multiplex PCR; TCRdb has only the in-frame clones, and not every one. The sample has about 130,000 clones, about 80% seen once. This receptor was identified in a man aged 40-50 years with active or convalescent COVID-19. The specimen was peripheral blood.

The CDR3 sequence: CASSLHRSYGYTF. For the CDR3, the DNA is TGTGCCAGCAGCTTACACAGGAGCTATGGCTACACCTTC. The genes are TRBV11-2 and TRBJ1-2; D might be TRBD1 (5 bases). From germline, CDR1 is SGHAT and CDR2 FQNNGV. The ends were cut back, 2 bases at V and 4 bases at J, with 8 bases in the middle. The CDR3 is 13 amino acids. Full variable domain (missing parts from reference TRBV11-2 and TRBJ1-2): EAGVAQSPRYKIIEKRQSVAFWCNPISGHATLYWYQQILGQGPKLLIQFQNNGVVDDSQLPKDRFSAERLKGVDSTLKIQPAKLEDSAVYLCASSLHRSYGYTFGSGTRLTVV.